Below, 7 T cell receptor beta chains from the same sample are listed, as sequenced in a study of cytomegalovirus exposure and HLA in healthy donors. This table comes from immunoSEQ multiplex PCR, and its TCRdb copy is limited to in-frame clones, with some not included. Of about 220,000 clones in the sample, around nine tenths were seen once. Sample: PBMCs. The receptors derive from a woman aged 18-30 years in good health and CMV-seronegative.

This clone was detected only once. The chain recombines TRBV5-1 with TRBJ1-5; 8 nucleotides match TRBD1. The CDR3 is made up of 15 amino acids. The ends lost 2 bases at V and 4 bases at J; junction bases unmatched: 5. In germline, CDR1 is SGHRS, CDR2 YFSETQ. The CDR3: CASSLGRGPNQPQHF. DNA for the CDR3: TGCGCCAGCAGCTTAGGCAGGGGGCCTAATCAGCCCCAGCATTTT.

This clone was observed a few times. The gene calls are TRBV7-2 and TRBJ2-7; 8 positions agree with TRBD1. The V gene end was trimmed by 6 bases and the J gene end by 3 bases; junction bases not matched to a gene: 4. Germline V gene sequence: CDR1 SGHTA, CDR2 FQGNSA. The CDR3 is 13 residues long. The CDR3 loop is CASRPTGVYEQYF. The CDR3 coding sequence is TGTGCCAGCAGGCCGACAGGGGTCTACGAGCAGTACTTC.

The rearrangement joins TRBV6-5 to TRBJ1-2, with D maybe TRBD1 (6 bases). From germline, CDR1 is MNHEY and CDR2 SVGAGI. The CDR3 runs to 14 residues. Trimming took 4 bases from V and 6 from J, leaving 15 bases between them. CDR3 DNA: TGTGCCAGCAGTTTACAAGGGGGTGCCGATGGCTACACCTTC. The encoded protein is CASSLQGGADGYTF.

V usage is TRBV27 and J usage is TRBJ1-6, with D possibly being TRBD1 (5 bases). Germline CDR1 and CDR2: MNHEY and SMNVEV (reference sequence). CDR3 size: 12 residues. Trimming took 8 bases from V and 14 from J, leaving 16 bases between them. DNA for the CDR3: TGTGCCAGCTTGTCCGCGGGGGGGACCCTCCACTTT. Protein: CASLSAGGTLHF.

The chain carries TRBV11-2 and TRBJ2-7; TRBD2 matches 9 bases. V dropped 5 bases and J dropped 3; count of bases not matched to a gene: 5. CDR3 length equals 14 residues. CDR1 and CDR2 (germline): SGHAT, FQNNGV. CDR3 amino acids: CASSPSGTIYEQYF. In DNA, the CDR3 is TGTGCCAGCAGCCCTAGCGGGACAATCTACGAGCAGTACTTC. Based on the CDR3 plus reference TRBV11-2 and TRBJ2-7, the full variable domain is EAGVAQSPRYKIIEKRQSVAFWCNPISGHATLYWYQQILGQGPKLLIQFQNNGVVDDSQLPKDRFSAERLKGVDSTLKIQPAKLEDSAVYLCASSPSGTIYEQYFGPGTRLTVT.

The chain recombines TRBV6-6 with TRBJ2-1; 12 bases line up with TRBD1. Germline V gene lookup returns CDR1 MNHNY and CDR2 SVGAGI (reference sequence). The CDR3 covers 15 residues. The V and J ends lost 4 bases and 9 bases, in that order; junction bases with no gene match: 7. The CDR3 region is CASSFPGQGAFEQFF. CDR3 bases: TGTGCCAGCAGTTTCCCGGGACAGGGGGCTTTTGAGCAGTTCTTC.

The chain is built from TRBV19 and TRBJ1-5; TRBD1 is a possible D gene (5 bases). Germline loops: CDR1 LNHDA, CDR2 SQIVND (reference sequence). V was clipped by 3 bases and J by 4 bases, with 10 bases between them. CDR3 length equals 14 residues. CDR3 protein: CASSMQGGNQPQHF. The CDR3 DNA reads TGTGCCAGTAGTATGCAGGGTGGTAATCAGCCCCAGCATTTT.